The 8 T cell receptor beta chains below were found in one sample sequenced in a study of blood T cell repertoires in COVID-19. Sequencing used immunoSEQ multiplex PCR; TCRdb keeps in-frame clones, though not all of them. The sample has fewer than 200,000 clones; around 84% are singletons. Specimen: peripheral blood. The receptors originated from a man aged 35 to 55 with acute or convalescent COVID-19.

The V call is TRBV19, the J call TRBJ1-6; perhaps TRBD1 as D (5 bases). Germline loops: CDR1 LNHDA, CDR2 SQIVND (reference sequence). This CDR3 has 16 residues. Trimming cost V 7 bases and J 4 bases, with 17 bases left between them. The CDR3: CASKSTGDGYNSPLHF. CDR3 in DNA: TGTGCCAGTAAGTCCACGGGGGACGGATATAATTCACCCCTCCACTTT. Based on the CDR3 plus reference TRBV19 and TRBJ1-6, the full variable domain is DGGITQSPKYLFRKEGQNVTLSCEQNLNHDAMYWYRQDPGQGLRLIYYSQIVNDFQKGDIAEGYSVSREKKESFPLTVTSAQKNPTAFYLCASKSTGDGYNSPLHFGNGTRLTVT.

J is TRBJ2-7 and V is TRBV5-1; 9 bases fit TRBD1. V shed 0 bases, J shed 5 bases, and the junction held 6 bases outside the gene matches. There are 15 residues in the CDR3. Germline V gives CDR1 SGHRS, CDR2 YFSETQ. The CDR3 bases are TGCGCCAGCAGCTTGGCGGGACAGGGACGGAACGAGCAGTACTTC. This translates into CASSLAGQGRNEQYF.

The V gene is TRBV4-2, the J gene TRBJ1-1; maybe TRBD1 (6 bases). CDR1 LGHNA and CDR2 YNFKEQ come from the germline V gene. The ends were cut back, 4 bases at V and 5 bases at J, with 17 bases in the middle. This CDR3 is 15 amino acids long. CDR3 bases: TGTGCCAGCAGCCTGATGTCAGCGACAGGTACTGAAGCTTTCTTT. Protein: CASSLMSATGTEAFF.

The chain has TRBV19 and TRBJ2-1; TRBD1 matches 11 bases. The CDR3 loop spans 14 amino acids. CDR1 and CDR2 from the germline V gene are LNHDA and SQIVND (reference sequence). With V trimmed by 1 base and J by 14 bases, 7 bases remained unmatched. CDR3 nucleotide sequence: TGTGCCAGTAGTATAGTAGGGGGGACAGGGGGAAAGTTCTTC. It specifies CASSIVGGTGGKFF.

This clone has only a few counts. The chain links TRBV6-5 to TRBJ1-6; 8 bases line up with TRBD1. CDR1 and CDR2 (germline): MNHEY, SVGAGI. J gave up 7 bases and V 4 bases, and 6 bases lay outside the gene matches. The CDR3 loop spans 15 amino acids. The CDR3, as DNA: TGTGCCAGCAGTTGGCGACAGGGGTCAAATTCACCCCTCCACTTT. As protein: CASSWRQGSNSPLHF.

The V and J genes are TRBV19 and TRBJ1-2; 7 bases map to TRBD1. The J segment lost 4 bases and the V segment lost 4 bases, leaving 18 bases of the junction unmatched. CDR3 size: 18 residues. The germline V gene has CDR1 LNHDA and CDR2 SQIVND (reference sequence). CDR3 sequence reads: CASSTPTVQGLGLYGYTF. DNA for the CDR3: TGTGCCAGTAGTACCCCGACAGTACAGGGGTTAGGGCTCTATGGCTACACCTTC.

The CDR3 is CASSLGTGGVEQFF. The CDR3 nucleotides are TGCGCCAGCAGCTTGGGGACCGGGGGAGTTGAGCAGTTCTTC. The chain uses TRBV5-1 and TRBJ2-1; possibly TRBD2 for D (6 bases). Germline assignment: CDR1 SGHRS and CDR2 YFSETQ. V was trimmed by 0 bases and J by 9 bases, leaving 13 bases between them. The CDR3 loop spans 14 amino acids.

The chain links TRBV7-2 to TRBJ2-1; 8 positions agree with TRBD2. This CDR3 comprises 17 residues. Losses at the gene ends were 0 bases for V and 6 bases for J; bases not matched to a gene: 10. In germline, CDR1 is SGHTA, CDR2 FQGNSA. The CDR3 sequence: CASSLARGLGGGNEQFF. In DNA, the CDR3 is TGTGCCAGCAGCTTAGCCCGGGGACTAGGTGGGGGCAATGAGCAGTTCTTC.